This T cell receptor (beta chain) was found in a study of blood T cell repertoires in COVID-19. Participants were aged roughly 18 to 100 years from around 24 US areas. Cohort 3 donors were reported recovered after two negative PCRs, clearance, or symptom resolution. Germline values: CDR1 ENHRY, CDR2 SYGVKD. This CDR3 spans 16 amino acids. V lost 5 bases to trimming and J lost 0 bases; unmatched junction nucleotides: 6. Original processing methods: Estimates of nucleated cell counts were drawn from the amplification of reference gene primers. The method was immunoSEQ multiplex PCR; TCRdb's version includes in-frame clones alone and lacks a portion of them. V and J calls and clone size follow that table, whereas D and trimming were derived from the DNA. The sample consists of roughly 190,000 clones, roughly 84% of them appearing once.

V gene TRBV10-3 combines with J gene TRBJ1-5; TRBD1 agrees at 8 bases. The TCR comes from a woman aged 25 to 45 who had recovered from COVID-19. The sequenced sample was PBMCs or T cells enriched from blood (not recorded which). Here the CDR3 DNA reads TGTGCCATCAGTCCTCAGGGGGCTAGTAGCAATCAGCCCCAGCATTTT. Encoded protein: CAISPQGASSNQPQHF.